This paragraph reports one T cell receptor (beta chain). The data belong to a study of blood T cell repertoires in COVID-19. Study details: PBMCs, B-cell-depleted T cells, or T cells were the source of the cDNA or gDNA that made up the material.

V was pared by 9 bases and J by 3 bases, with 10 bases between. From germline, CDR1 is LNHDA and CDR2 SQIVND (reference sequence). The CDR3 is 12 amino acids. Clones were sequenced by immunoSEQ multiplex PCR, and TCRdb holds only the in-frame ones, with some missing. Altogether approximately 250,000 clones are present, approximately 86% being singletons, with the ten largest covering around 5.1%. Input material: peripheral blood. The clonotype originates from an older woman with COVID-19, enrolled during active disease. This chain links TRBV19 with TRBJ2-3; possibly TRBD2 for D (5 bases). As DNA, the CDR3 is TGTGCCAGCGCTAAGCGGACAGATACGCAGTATTTT. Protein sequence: CASAKRTDTQYF.